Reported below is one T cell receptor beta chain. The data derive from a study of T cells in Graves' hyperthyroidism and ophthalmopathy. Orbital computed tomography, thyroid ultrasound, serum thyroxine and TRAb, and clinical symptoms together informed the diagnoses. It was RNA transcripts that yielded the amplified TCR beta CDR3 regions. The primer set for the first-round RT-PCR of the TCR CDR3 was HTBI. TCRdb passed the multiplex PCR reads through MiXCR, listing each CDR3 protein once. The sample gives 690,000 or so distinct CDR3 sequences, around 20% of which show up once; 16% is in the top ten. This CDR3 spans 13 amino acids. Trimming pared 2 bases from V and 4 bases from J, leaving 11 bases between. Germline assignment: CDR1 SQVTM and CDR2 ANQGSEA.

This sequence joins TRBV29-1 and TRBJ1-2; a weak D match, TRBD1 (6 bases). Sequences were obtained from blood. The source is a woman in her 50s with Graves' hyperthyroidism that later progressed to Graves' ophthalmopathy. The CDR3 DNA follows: TGCAGCGTTGAAATACAGGACAGCTATGGCTACACCTTC. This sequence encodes CSVEIQDSYGYTF.